This T cell receptor (beta chain) derives from a study of long-term antiretroviral therapy in people with HIV. This clone was picked up a small number of times. This was the immunoSEQ v3.0 assay at survey level. Profiled with immunoSEQ multiplex PCR; TCRdb holds only in-frame clones, not every one. The sample has fewer than 20,000 clones; 80% to 90% are singletons. Germline loops: CDR1 MDHEN, CDR2 SYDVKM. The germline V and J ends were trimmed by 6 bases and 3 bases, with 9 bases remaining between them. The CDR3 has 13 amino acids. Sequenced here: unsorted PBMCs, sampled 0.5 years after starting antiretroviral therapy. The genes are TRBV28 and TRBJ1-5, with D tentatively TRBD1 (6 bases). This clonotype was obtained from a woman aged 40-49 years with HIV. CDR3 sequence (DNA): TGTGCCAGCAGCACAGGGACCAATCAGCCCCAGCATTTT. It is translated as CASSTGTNQPQHF.